This paragraph reports one TCR beta chain. Its antigen remains unidentified. Libraries were prepared by immunoSEQ multiplex PCR; TCRdb keeps only in-frame clonotypes and omits some of them. This table holds some 85,000 clones, approximately 78% found once. The data derive from a study of PD-1 blockade in mismatch repair-deficient tumors. Trimming cost V 4 bases and J 7 bases; bases outside gene matches: 13. Germline CDR1 reads SGDLS; CDR2 reads YYNGEE. The CDR3 totals 17 residues. Study conclusions and caveats: After pembrolizumab, tumor-resident clones rose rapidly, then generally contracted before radiologic responses.

Every patient had mismatch repair deficiency by PCR or immunohistochemistry. Three pembrolizumab responders had their TCRs sequenced. The TCR was taken from an adult with mismatch repair-deficient cancer. V and J are TRBV9 and TRBJ2-7; 14 bases match TRBD2. The specimen comprised peripheral blood, sampled 44 weeks after starting pembrolizumab. The CDR3 bases are TGTGCCAGCAGCCTTGACGAGATCGGGACTAGCGGGAGTGAGCAGTACTTC. Amino acid sequence: CASSLDEIGTSGSEQYF.